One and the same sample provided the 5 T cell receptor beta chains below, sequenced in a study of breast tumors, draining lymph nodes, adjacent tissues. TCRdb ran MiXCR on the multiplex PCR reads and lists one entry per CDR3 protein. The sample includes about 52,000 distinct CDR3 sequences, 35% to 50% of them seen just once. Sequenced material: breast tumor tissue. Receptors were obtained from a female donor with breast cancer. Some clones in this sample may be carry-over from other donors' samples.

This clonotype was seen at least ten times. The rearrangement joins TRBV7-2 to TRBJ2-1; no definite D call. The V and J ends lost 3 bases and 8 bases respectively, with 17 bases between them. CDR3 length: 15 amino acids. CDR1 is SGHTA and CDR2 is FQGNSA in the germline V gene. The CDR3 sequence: CASSLVGLPRDEQFF. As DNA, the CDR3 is TGTGCCAGCAGCTTGGTGGGTCTACCTAGGGATGAGCAGTTCTTC.

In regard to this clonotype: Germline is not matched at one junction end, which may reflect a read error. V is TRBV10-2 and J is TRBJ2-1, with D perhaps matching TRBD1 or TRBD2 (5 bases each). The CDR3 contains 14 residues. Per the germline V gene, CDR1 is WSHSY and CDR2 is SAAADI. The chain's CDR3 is CASGRQPSYNGQFF. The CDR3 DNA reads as TGCGCCAGCGGGAGACAGCCCTCCTACAATGGGCAGTTCTTC.

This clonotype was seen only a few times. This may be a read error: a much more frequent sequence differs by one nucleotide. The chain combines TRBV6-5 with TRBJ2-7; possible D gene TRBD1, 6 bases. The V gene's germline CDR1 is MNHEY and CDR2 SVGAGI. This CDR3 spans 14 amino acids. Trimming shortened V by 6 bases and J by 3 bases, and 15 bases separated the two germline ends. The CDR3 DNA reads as TGTGCCAGCAGCCAGCGGACAGCCGTCTACGAGCAGTACTTC. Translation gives CASSQRTAVYEQYF.

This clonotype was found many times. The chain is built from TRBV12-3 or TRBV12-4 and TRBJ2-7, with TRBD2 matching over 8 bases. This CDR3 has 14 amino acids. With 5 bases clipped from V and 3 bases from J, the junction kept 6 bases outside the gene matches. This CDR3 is CASSGGTSNYEQYF. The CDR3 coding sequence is TGTGCCAGCAGTGGGGGGACTAGTAACTACGAGCAGTACTTC.

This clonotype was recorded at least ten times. CDR3 coding DNA: TGTGCCAGCAGTTTAACTAGCAGTCGGACCGATGAGCAGTTCTTC. Translation: CASSLTSSRTDEQFF. J is TRBJ2-1 and V is TRBV27, with TRBD2 as a possible D gene (6 bases). Between the trimmed V and J ends, which lost 2 bases and 8 bases, there was a span of 16 bases. The CDR3 has 15 residues. Germline V gene sequence: CDR1 MNHEY, CDR2 SMNVEV (reference sequence).